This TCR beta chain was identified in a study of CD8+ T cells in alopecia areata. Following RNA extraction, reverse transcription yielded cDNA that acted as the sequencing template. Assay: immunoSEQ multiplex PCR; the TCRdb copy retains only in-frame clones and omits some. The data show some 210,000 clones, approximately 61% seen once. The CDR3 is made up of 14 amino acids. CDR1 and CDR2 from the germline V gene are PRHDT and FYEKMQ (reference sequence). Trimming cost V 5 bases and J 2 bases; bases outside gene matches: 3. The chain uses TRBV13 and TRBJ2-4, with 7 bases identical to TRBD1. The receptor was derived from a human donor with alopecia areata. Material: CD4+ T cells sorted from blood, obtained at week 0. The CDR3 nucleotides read TGTGCCAGCAGCGGGACAGAGTCCAAAAACATTCAGTACTTC. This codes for CASSGTESKNIQYF.